The rows below give T cell receptor beta chains drawn from one sample of a study of cytomegalovirus exposure and HLA in healthy donors. Libraries were prepared by immunoSEQ multiplex PCR; TCRdb keeps only in-frame clonotypes and omits some of them. The sample yields some 150,000 clones, roughly 85% seen once. The sequencing input was PBMCs. Receptors originate from a woman aged 18 to 35 in good health and CMV-seronegative. Each CDR3 is given with its conserved first and last residue. The D gene is left open where the match is weak. Clone size is not always given. Where it is, it says once, few, many or a class for expanded clones.

abundance: -; j_gene: TRBJ2-5; v_gene: TRBV5-5; d_gene: TRBD2; CDR3aa: CASSRGAGVLETQYF; CDR3nt: TGTGCCAGCAGCCGGGGAGCGGGGGTACTGGAGACCCAGTACTTC
abundance: -; j_gene: TRBJ2-1; v_gene: TRBV6-5; d_gene: -; CDR3aa: CASSLRGSSYNEQFF; CDR3nt: TGTGCCAGCAGTTTGCGCGGTAGCTCCTACAATGAGCAGTTCTTC
abundance: -; j_gene: TRBJ2-7; v_gene: TRBV19; d_gene: TRBD2; CDR3aa: CASSRTSGGSYEQYF; CDR3nt: TGTGCCAGTAGTAGGACTAGCGGGGGCTCCTACGAGCAGTACTTC
abundance: -; j_gene: TRBJ2-3; v_gene: TRBV27; d_gene: -; CDR3aa: CASSVLSTDTQYF; CDR3nt: TGTGCCAGCAGTGTCCTTAGCACAGATACGCAGTATTTT
abundance: -; j_gene: TRBJ2-3; v_gene: TRBV6-5; d_gene: TRBD2; CDR3aa: CASSYSVNGGTDTQYF; CDR3nt: TGTGCCAGCAGTTATTCGGTCAACGGGGGGACAGATACGCAGTATTTT
abundance: -; j_gene: TRBJ2-1; v_gene: TRBV7-8; d_gene: -; CDR3aa: CASSDNPRQGGYNEQFF; CDR3nt: TGTGCCAGCAGCGACAACCCGCGTCAGGGTGGCTACAATGAGCAGTTCTTC
abundance: -; j_gene: TRBJ2-3; v_gene: TRBV5-1; d_gene: TRBD1; CDR3aa: CASSSGQGASGTDTQYF; CDR3nt: TGCGCCAGCAGCTCGGGACAGGGGGCGTCGGGCACAGATACGCAGTATTTT
abundance: few; j_gene: TRBJ2-5; v_gene: TRBV10-2; d_gene: TRBD2; CDR3aa: CASRGLAGEETQYF; CDR3nt: TGCGCCAGCAGGGGACTAGCGGGGGAAGAGACCCAGTACTTC
abundance: -; j_gene: TRBJ1-6; v_gene: TRBV5-6; d_gene: -; CDR3aa: CASSVSFGRSSYNSPLHF; CDR3nt: TGTGCCAGCAGCGTTAGTTTTGGGCGTAGCTCCTATAATTCACCCCTCCACTTT
abundance: -; j_gene: TRBJ2-6; v_gene: TRBV15; d_gene: -; CDR3aa: CATSRDQNSGANVLTF; CDR3nt: TGTGCCACCAGCAGAGATCAAAACTCTGGGGCCAACGTCCTGACTTTC
abundance: -; j_gene: TRBJ2-1; v_gene: TRBV15; d_gene: -; CDR3aa: CATDSVPYNEQFF; CDR3nt: TGTGCCACCGACTCGGTACCCTACAATGAGCAGTTCTTC
abundance: -; j_gene: TRBJ2-3; v_gene: TRBV14; d_gene: -; CDR3aa: CASSQGLRGTDTQYF; CDR3nt: TGTGCCAGCAGCCAAGGCCTCAGGGGCACAGATACGCAGTATTTT
abundance: -; j_gene: TRBJ2-1; v_gene: TRBV5-1; d_gene: TRBD2; CDR3aa: CASSLLPGGEQFF; CDR3nt: TGCGCCAGCAGCTTACTTCCGGGAGGCGAGCAGTTCTTC
abundance: -; j_gene: TRBJ2-2; v_gene: TRBV5-4; d_gene: TRBD1; CDR3aa: CASSGWDRGTGELFF; CDR3nt: TGTGCCAGCAGCGGATGGGACAGGGGCACCGGGGAGCTGTTTTTT
abundance: few; j_gene: TRBJ2-7; v_gene: TRBV4-3; d_gene: TRBD2; CDR3aa: CASSQETSGGLSYEQYF; CDR3nt: TGCGCCAGCAGCCAAGAAACTAGCGGGGGCCTTTCCTACGAGCAGTACTTC
abundance: -; j_gene: TRBJ1-5; v_gene: TRBV28; d_gene: TRBD1; CDR3aa: CASSGPGQGENQPQHF; CDR3nt: TGTGCCAGCAGTGGACCCGGACAGGGGGAAAATCAGCCCCAGCATTTT